Listed below are T cell receptor beta chains from one sample, sequenced in a study of technical replicates of blood from several donors. Assay used: immunoSEQ multiplex PCR; TCRdb lists only in-frame clones, some missing. The repertoire holds more than 80,000 clones, with approximately 94% as singletons. Sequenced: T cells isolated from PBMCs. Receptors originate from a human donor in good health. CDR3s include the opening cysteine and the closing phenylalanine or tryptophan. Each record gives: CDR3 length, J gene, D gene, clone size, V gene, CDR3 protein, CDR3 DNA. A D gene is named only where the DNA matches it firmly. Not all rows give a size; the values are once, few, many and, for expanded clones, a class.

CDR3 length: 14
J gene: TRBJ1-1
D gene: NA
clone size: NA
V gene: TRBV7-8
CDR3 protein: CASSSAGGYTEAFF
CDR3 DNA: TGTGCCAGCAGCTCAGCGGGGGGATACACTGAAGCTTTCTTT

CDR3 length: 15
J gene: TRBJ2-1
D gene: NA
clone size: NA
V gene: TRBV11-3
CDR3 protein: CASSRKWGGADEQFF
CDR3 DNA: TGTGCCAGCAGCCGAAAGTGGGGGGGCGCGGATGAGCAGTTCTTC

CDR3 length: 17
J gene: TRBJ2-1
D gene: TRBD2
clone size: NA
V gene: TRBV19
CDR3 protein: CASSMVPPLAGGHEQFF
CDR3 DNA: TGTGCCAGTAGTATGGTCCCACCGCTAGCGGGGGGACATGAGCAGTTCTTC

CDR3 length: 12
J gene: TRBJ2-1
D gene: NA
clone size: NA
V gene: TRBV29-1
CDR3 protein: CSVQRQGNEQFF
CDR3 DNA: TGCAGCGTCCAAAGGCAGGGGAATGAGCAGTTCTTC

CDR3 length: 12
J gene: TRBJ2-5
D gene: TRBD1
clone size: once
V gene: TRBV6-1
CDR3 protein: CATLRTGETQYF
CDR3 DNA: TGTGCCACCTTAAGGACAGGAGAGACCCAGTACTTC

CDR3 length: 14
J gene: TRBJ2-1
D gene: TRBD1
clone size: NA
V gene: TRBV2
CDR3 protein: CASKGQGGYNEQFF
CDR3 DNA: TGTGCCAGCAAGGGACAGGGGGGCTACAATGAGCAGTTCTTC

CDR3 length: 14
J gene: TRBJ2-5
D gene: NA
clone size: NA
V gene: TRBV30
CDR3 protein: CAWSVRGAGGTQYF
CDR3 DNA: TGTGCCTGGAGTGTCCGGGGGGCCGGAGGGACCCAGTACTTC

CDR3 length: 19
J gene: TRBJ1-1
D gene: NA
clone size: NA
V gene: TRBV7-9
CDR3 protein: CASSSPAGGNLFLNTEAFF
CDR3 DNA: TGTGCCAGCAGCTCCCCGGCGGGAGGCAACCTATTCTTGAACACTGAAGCTTTCTTT

CDR3 length: 15
J gene: TRBJ2-1
D gene: NA
clone size: once
V gene: TRBV6-5
CDR3 protein: CASSFSSLAGNEQFF
CDR3 DNA: TGTGCCAGCAGTTTCAGTAGTCTAGCTGGTAATGAGCAGTTCTTC

CDR3 length: 13
J gene: TRBJ2-5
D gene: TRBD2
clone size: NA
V gene: TRBV19
CDR3 protein: CASGTIFQETQYF
CDR3 DNA: TGTGCCAGTGGGACTATTTTCCAAGAGACCCAGTACTTC

CDR3 length: 15
J gene: TRBJ2-7
D gene: TRBD1
clone size: NA
V gene: TRBV6-6
CDR3 protein: CASSLSGQGAGEQYF
CDR3 DNA: TGTGCCAGCAGCCTGTCTGGACAGGGGGCCGGCGAGCAGTACTTC

CDR3 length: 20
J gene: TRBJ2-1
D gene: TRBD2
clone size: NA
V gene: TRBV2
CDR3 protein: CASRASTGTSDTLGHNEQFF
CDR3 DNA: TGTGCCAGCAGGGCAAGCACCGGGACTAGCGACACTCTGGGGCACAATGAGCAGTTCTTC

CDR3 length: 16
J gene: TRBJ2-4
D gene: NA
clone size: NA
V gene: TRBV5-1
CDR3 protein: CASSFGPTLAKNIQYF
CDR3 DNA: TGCGCCAGCAGCTTTGGGCCGACATTAGCCAAAAACATTCAGTACTTC

CDR3 length: 11
J gene: TRBJ2-7
D gene: NA
clone size: NA
V gene: TRBV11-3
CDR3 protein: CASSSVSEQYF
CDR3 DNA: TGTGCCAGCAGCTCGGTGTCAGAGCAGTACTTC

CDR3 length: 13
J gene: TRBJ2-7
D gene: NA
clone size: NA
V gene: TRBV6-1
CDR3 protein: CASHSGNSYEQYF
CDR3 DNA: TGTGCCAGCCACTCGGGGAACTCCTACGAGCAGTACTTC

CDR3 length: 14
J gene: TRBJ2-1
D gene: TRBD2
clone size: once
V gene: TRBV7-8
CDR3 protein: CASSTGLAYNEQFF
CDR3 DNA: TGTGCCAGCAGCACAGGACTAGCGTACAATGAGCAGTTCTTC

CDR3 length: 17
J gene: TRBJ2-2
D gene: NA
clone size: NA
V gene: TRBV11-3
CDR3 protein: CASSQEVGVAGTGELFF
CDR3 DNA: TGTGCCAGCAGCCAGGAGGTCGGGGTGGCGGGCACCGGGGAGCTGTTTTTT

CDR3 length: 13
J gene: TRBJ1-5
D gene: TRBD1
clone size: NA
V gene: TRBV11-3
CDR3 protein: CASSWDRVGPQHF
CDR3 DNA: TGTGCCAGCAGCTGGGACAGGGTGGGGCCCCAGCATTTT

CDR3 length: 15
J gene: TRBJ1-4
D gene: NA
clone size: NA
V gene: TRBV4-2
CDR3 protein: CASSRTGLTNEKLFF
CDR3 DNA: TGTGCCAGCAGTCGTACAGGGTTAACTAATGAAAAACTGTTTTTT

CDR3 length: 14
J gene: TRBJ1-2
D gene: TRBD1
clone size: NA
V gene: TRBV14
CDR3 protein: CASSQVRTGVGYTF
CDR3 DNA: TGTGCCAGCAGCCAAGTCCGGACAGGGGTAGGCTACACCTTC

CDR3 length: 14
J gene: TRBJ1-1
D gene: TRBD1
clone size: NA
V gene: TRBV13
CDR3 protein: CASSPDRGRTEAFF
CDR3 DNA: TGTGCCAGCAGCCCGGACAGGGGGAGAACTGAAGCTTTCTTT

CDR3 length: 15
J gene: TRBJ2-1
D gene: TRBD2
clone size: NA
V gene: TRBV2
CDR3 protein: CASTLGLAGGDEQFF
CDR3 DNA: TGTGCCAGCACCCTGGGGCTAGCGGGAGGCGATGAGCAGTTCTTC

CDR3 length: 16
J gene: TRBJ2-3
D gene: NA
clone size: NA
V gene: TRBV7-3
CDR3 protein: CASSLGRGRGTDTQYF
CDR3 DNA: TGTGCCAGCAGCTTAGGCCGGGGTCGGGGCACAGATACGCAGTATTTT

CDR3 length: 13
J gene: TRBJ2-7
D gene: NA
clone size: NA
V gene: TRBV2
CDR3 protein: CASGQLYSYEQYF
CDR3 DNA: TGTGCCAGTGGACAGCTCTACTCCTACGAGCAGTACTTC

CDR3 length: 15
J gene: TRBJ1-2
D gene: NA
clone size: NA
V gene: TRBV6-5
CDR3 protein: CASSGPGEANYGYTF
CDR3 DNA: TGTGCCAGCAGTGGGCCGGGGGAAGCTAACTATGGCTACACCTTC

CDR3 length: 16
J gene: TRBJ1-2
D gene: NA
clone size: NA
V gene: TRBV12-5
CDR3 protein: CASGLVLRGTGTGYTF
CDR3 DNA: TGTGCTAGTGGTTTGGTACTTCGGGGTACAGGGACTGGCTACACCTTC

CDR3 length: 14
J gene: TRBJ2-1
D gene: NA
clone size: NA
V gene: TRBV2
CDR3 protein: CASSEVSSYNEQFF
CDR3 DNA: TGTGCCAGCAGTGAAGTCAGCTCCTACAATGAGCAGTTCTTC

CDR3 length: 12
J gene: TRBJ2-3
D gene: NA
clone size: NA
V gene: TRBV6-5
CDR3 protein: CASSFQGFTQYF
CDR3 DNA: TGTGCCAGCAGTTTCCAGGGGTTTACGCAGTATTTT

CDR3 length: 14
J gene: TRBJ2-2
D gene: TRBD2
clone size: NA
V gene: TRBV2
CDR3 protein: CASSRAGGTGELFF
CDR3 DNA: TGTGCCAGCAGTCGGGCGGGGGGCACCGGGGAGCTGTTTTTT

CDR3 length: 14
J gene: TRBJ2-1
D gene: TRBD2
clone size: once
V gene: TRBV4-1
CDR3 protein: CASSQEASGRGQFF
CDR3 DNA: TGCGCCAGCAGCCAAGAAGCTAGCGGGAGAGGGCAGTTCTTC

CDR3 length: 15
J gene: TRBJ2-2
D gene: NA
clone size: NA
V gene: TRBV11-2
CDR3 protein: CASSLGGAWTGELFF
CDR3 DNA: TGTGCCAGCAGCTTAGGTGGGGCTTGGACCGGGGAGCTGTTTTTT

CDR3 length: 15
J gene: TRBJ2-7
D gene: NA
clone size: NA
V gene: TRBV28
CDR3 protein: CASSSISGGTYEQYF
CDR3 DNA: TGTGCCAGCAGTTCCATTAGCGGTGGAACCTACGAGCAGTACTTC

CDR3 length: 17
J gene: TRBJ2-1
D gene: NA
clone size: NA
V gene: TRBV4-1
CDR3 protein: CASSQGRSRSLSNEQFF
CDR3 DNA: TGCGCCAGCAGCCAAGGAAGGAGTAGGAGTCTCAGCAATGAGCAGTTCTTC

CDR3 length: 14
J gene: TRBJ1-3
D gene: NA
clone size: NA
V gene: TRBV29-1
CDR3 protein: CSVRTAISGNTIYF
CDR3 DNA: TGCAGCGTTCGAACAGCAATCTCTGGAAACACCATATATTTT

CDR3 length: 14
J gene: TRBJ1-6
D gene: NA
clone size: NA
V gene: TRBV5-4
CDR3 protein: CASRVGQGNSPLHF
CDR3 DNA: TGTGCCAGCAGAGTCGGCCAGGGGAATTCACCCCTCCACTTT

CDR3 length: 15
J gene: TRBJ2-3
D gene: NA
clone size: NA
V gene: TRBV2
CDR3 protein: CASSVGDIDTDTQYF
CDR3 DNA: TGTGCCAGCTCCGTTGGGGACATCGACACAGATACGCAGTATTTT

CDR3 length: 17
J gene: TRBJ1-5
D gene: NA
clone size: once
V gene: TRBV15
CDR3 protein: CAASRDLTGVVDQPQHF
CDR3 DNA: TGTGCCGCCAGCAGAGATCTTACGGGGGTCGTGGATCAGCCCCAGCATTTT

CDR3 length: 13
J gene: TRBJ2-7
D gene: TRBD2
clone size: NA
V gene: TRBV9
CDR3 protein: CASSEWGGNEQYF
CDR3 DNA: TGTGCCAGCAGCGAGTGGGGGGGGAACGAGCAGTACTTC

CDR3 length: 18
J gene: TRBJ1-2
D gene: TRBD1
clone size: NA
V gene: TRBV15
CDR3 protein: CATSGFRDREEGDYGYTF
CDR3 DNA: TGTGCCACCAGCGGTTTCCGGGACAGGGAAGAGGGGGACTATGGCTACACCTTC

CDR3 length: 14
J gene: TRBJ2-7
D gene: TRBD1
clone size: once
V gene: TRBV5-1
CDR3 protein: CASSPGQDAYEQYF
CDR3 DNA: TGCGCCAGCAGCCCGGGACAGGACGCCTACGAGCAGTACTTC

CDR3 length: 15
J gene: TRBJ2-2
D gene: TRBD1
clone size: once
V gene: TRBV10-1
CDR3 protein: CASSTRGPGAGELFF
CDR3 DNA: TGCGCCAGCAGTACCAGGGGGCCAGGGGCCGGGGAGCTGTTTTTT

CDR3 length: 13
J gene: TRBJ2-1
D gene: NA
clone size: NA
V gene: TRBV7-3
CDR3 protein: CASSSAPGNEQFF
CDR3 DNA: TGTGCCAGCAGCTCCGCTCCAGGCAATGAGCAGTTCTTC

CDR3 length: 14
J gene: TRBJ2-5
D gene: NA
clone size: NA
V gene: TRBV9
CDR3 protein: CASSGLTARETQYF
CDR3 DNA: TGTGCCAGCAGCGGACTGACAGCTAGAGAGACCCAGTACTTC

CDR3 length: 13
J gene: TRBJ2-7
D gene: NA
clone size: NA
V gene: TRBV7-9
CDR3 protein: CASRGGGSYEQYF
CDR3 DNA: TGTGCCAGCAGGGGGGGTGGGAGCTACGAGCAGTACTTC

CDR3 length: 13
J gene: TRBJ2-7
D gene: TRBD2
clone size: NA
V gene: TRBV30
CDR3 protein: CATPGLAGVEQYF
CDR3 DNA: TGTGCCACCCCGGGACTAGCGGGGGTTGAGCAGTACTTC

CDR3 length: 18
J gene: TRBJ2-1
D gene: TRBD2
clone size: NA
V gene: TRBV5-5
CDR3 protein: CASSQGTSGSIFHNEQFF
CDR3 DNA: TGTGCCAGCAGCCAAGGGACTAGCGGGAGTATCTTCCACAATGAGCAGTTCTTC